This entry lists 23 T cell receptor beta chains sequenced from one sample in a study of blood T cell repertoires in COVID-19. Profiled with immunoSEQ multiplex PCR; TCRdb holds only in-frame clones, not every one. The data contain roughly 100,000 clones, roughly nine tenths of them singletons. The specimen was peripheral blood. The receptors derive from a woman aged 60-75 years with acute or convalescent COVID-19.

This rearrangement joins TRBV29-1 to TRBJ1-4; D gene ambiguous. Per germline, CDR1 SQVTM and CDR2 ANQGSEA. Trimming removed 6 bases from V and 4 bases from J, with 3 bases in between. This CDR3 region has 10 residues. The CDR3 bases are TGCAGCGTCCTTAATGAAAAACTGTTTTTT. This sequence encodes CSVLNEKLFF.

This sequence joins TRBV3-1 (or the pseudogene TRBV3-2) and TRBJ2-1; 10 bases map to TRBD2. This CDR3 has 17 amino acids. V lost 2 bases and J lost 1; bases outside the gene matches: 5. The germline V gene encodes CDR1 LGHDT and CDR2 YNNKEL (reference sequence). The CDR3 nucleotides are TGTGCCAGCAGCCAAAGATCTAGCGGGAGATCCTACAATGAGCAGTTCTTC. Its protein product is CASSQRSSGRSYNEQFF.

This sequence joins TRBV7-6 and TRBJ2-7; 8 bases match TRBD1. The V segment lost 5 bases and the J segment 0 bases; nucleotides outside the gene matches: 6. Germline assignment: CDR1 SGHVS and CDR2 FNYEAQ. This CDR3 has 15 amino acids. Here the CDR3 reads CASSMGTGVSYEQYF. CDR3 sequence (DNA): TGTGCCAGCAGCATGGGGACAGGAGTCTCCTACGAGCAGTACTTC.

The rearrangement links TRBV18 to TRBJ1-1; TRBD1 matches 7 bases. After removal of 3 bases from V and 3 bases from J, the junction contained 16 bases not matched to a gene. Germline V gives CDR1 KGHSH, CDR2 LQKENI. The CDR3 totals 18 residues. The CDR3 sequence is CASSPFPGTVRSDTEAFF. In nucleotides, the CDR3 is TGTGCCAGCTCACCCTTTCCCGGGACAGTTCGGTCGGACACTGAAGCTTTCTTT.

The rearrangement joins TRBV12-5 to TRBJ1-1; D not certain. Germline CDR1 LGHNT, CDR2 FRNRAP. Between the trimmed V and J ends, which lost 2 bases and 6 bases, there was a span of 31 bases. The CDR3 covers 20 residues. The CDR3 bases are TGTGCTAGTGGTTTGAGTGGGTGGGAGGCAGCCGATGGGCCCAAGGCTGAAGCTTTCTTT. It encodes CASGLSGWEAADGPKAEAFF.

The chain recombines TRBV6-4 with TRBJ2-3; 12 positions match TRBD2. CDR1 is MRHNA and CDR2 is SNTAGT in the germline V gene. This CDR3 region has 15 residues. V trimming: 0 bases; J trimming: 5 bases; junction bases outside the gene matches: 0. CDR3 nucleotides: TGTGCCAGCAGTGACTCGGGACTAGCGGGAGATACGCAGTATTTT. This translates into CASSDSGLAGDTQYF.

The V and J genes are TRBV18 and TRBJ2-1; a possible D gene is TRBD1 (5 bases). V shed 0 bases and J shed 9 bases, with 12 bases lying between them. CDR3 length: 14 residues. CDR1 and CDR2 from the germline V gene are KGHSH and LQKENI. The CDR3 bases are TGTGCCAGCTCACCACCGTCGACAGTTCGTGAGCAGTTCTTC. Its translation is CASSPPSTVREQFF.

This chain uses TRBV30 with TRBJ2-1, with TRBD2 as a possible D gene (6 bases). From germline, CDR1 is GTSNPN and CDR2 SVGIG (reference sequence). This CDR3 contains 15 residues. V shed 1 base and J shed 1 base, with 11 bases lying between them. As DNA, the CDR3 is TGTGCCTGGAGTGGAGGGGACTCGTCCTACAATGAGCAGTTCTTC. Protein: CAWSGGDSSYNEQFF. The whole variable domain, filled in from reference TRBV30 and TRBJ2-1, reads SQTIHQWPATLVQPVGSPLSLECTVEGTSNPNLYWYRQAAGRGLQLLFYSVGIGQISSEVPQNLSASRPQDRQFILSSKKLLLSDSGFYLCAWSGGDSSYNEQFFGPGTRLTVL.

CDR3 loop: CASNKQGAWGQPQHF. The CDR3 nucleotides are TGTGCCAGTAACAAACAGGGGGCGTGGGGTCAGCCCCAGCATTTT. V gene TRBV19 combines with J gene TRBJ1-5; TRBD1 matches at 9 bases. With 7 bases clipped from V and 6 bases from J, the junction kept 10 bases outside the gene matches. Germline CDR1 reads LNHDA; CDR2 reads SQIVND (reference sequence). There are 15 residues in the CDR3.

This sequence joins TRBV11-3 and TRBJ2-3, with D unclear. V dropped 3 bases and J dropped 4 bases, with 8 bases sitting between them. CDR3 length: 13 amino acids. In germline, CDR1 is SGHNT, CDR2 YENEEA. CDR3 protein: CASSFAAADTQYF. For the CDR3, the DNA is TGTGCCAGCAGCTTCGCGGCGGCAGATACGCAGTATTTT.

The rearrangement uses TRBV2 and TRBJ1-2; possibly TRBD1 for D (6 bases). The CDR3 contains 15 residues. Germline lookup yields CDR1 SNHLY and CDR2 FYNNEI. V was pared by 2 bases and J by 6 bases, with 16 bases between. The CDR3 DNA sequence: TGTGCCAGCAGTGAACAGGGACAACTGGGTGATGGCTACACCTTC. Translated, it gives CASSEQGQLGDGYTF.

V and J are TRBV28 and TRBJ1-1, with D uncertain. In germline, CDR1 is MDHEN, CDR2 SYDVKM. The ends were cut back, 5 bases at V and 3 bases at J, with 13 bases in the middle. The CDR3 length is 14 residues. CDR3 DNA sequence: TGTGCCAGCAGTCTCGGGTCTAGGTACACTGAAGCTTTCTTT. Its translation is CASSLGSRYTEAFF.

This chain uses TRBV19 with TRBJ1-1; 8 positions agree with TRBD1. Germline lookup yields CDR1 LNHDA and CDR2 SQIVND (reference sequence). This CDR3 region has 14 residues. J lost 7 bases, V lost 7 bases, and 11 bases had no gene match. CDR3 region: CASKTGEGIIEAFF. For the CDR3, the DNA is TGTGCCAGTAAGACAGGGGAAGGTATCATTGAAGCTTTCTTT.

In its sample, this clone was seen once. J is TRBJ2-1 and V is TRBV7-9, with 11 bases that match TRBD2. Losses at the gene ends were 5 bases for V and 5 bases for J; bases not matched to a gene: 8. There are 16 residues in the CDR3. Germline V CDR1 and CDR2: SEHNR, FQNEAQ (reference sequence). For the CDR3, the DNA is TGTGCCAGCAGCATACTAGCGGGAGCGGGCCACAATGAGCAGTTCTTC. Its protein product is CASSILAGAGHNEQFF.

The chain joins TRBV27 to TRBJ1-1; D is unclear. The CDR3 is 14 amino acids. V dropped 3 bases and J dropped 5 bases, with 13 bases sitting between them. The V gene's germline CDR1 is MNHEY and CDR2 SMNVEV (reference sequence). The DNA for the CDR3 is TGTGCCAGCAGTTTCTATTCATCGGGGACTGAAGCTTTCTTT. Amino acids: CASSFYSSGTEAFF.

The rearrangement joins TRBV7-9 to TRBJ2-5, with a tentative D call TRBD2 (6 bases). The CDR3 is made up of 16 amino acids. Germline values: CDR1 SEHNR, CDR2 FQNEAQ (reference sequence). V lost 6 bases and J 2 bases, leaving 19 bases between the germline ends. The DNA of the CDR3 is TGTGCCAGCAGTGCCCGGGAGCGGGTGTTACAAGAGACCCAGTACTTC. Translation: CASSARERVLQETQYF.

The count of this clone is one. CDR3 sequence reads: CAWSTNSGNTIYF. DNA for the CDR3: TGTGCCTGGAGCACTAACTCTGGAAACACCATATATTTT. The chain is built from TRBV30 and TRBJ1-3; D gene unclear. Germline loops: CDR1 GTSNPN, CDR2 SVGIG (reference sequence). Trimming cost V 3 bases and J 0 bases, with 6 bases left between them. This CDR3 spans 13 amino acids.

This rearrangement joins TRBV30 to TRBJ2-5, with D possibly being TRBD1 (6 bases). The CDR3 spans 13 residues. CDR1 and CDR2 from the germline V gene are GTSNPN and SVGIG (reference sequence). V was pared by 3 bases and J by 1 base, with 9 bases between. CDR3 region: CAWSRQVQETQYF. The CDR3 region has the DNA TGTGCCTGGAGCCGACAGGTCCAAGAGACCCAGTACTTC.

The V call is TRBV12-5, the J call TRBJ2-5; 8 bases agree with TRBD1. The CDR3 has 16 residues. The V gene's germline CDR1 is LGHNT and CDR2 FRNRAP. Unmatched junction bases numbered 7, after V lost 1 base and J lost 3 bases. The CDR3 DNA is TGTGCTAGTGGTTTGGGGCTATTGACAGGGGAAGAGACCCAGTACTTC. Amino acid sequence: CASGLGLLTGEETQYF.

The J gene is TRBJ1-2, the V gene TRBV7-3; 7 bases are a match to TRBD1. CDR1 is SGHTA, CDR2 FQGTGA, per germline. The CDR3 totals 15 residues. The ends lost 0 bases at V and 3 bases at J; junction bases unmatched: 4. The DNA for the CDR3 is TGTGCCAGCAGCTTAACGCGACAGGGAGACTATGGCTACACCTTC. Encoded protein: CASSLTRQGDYGYTF.

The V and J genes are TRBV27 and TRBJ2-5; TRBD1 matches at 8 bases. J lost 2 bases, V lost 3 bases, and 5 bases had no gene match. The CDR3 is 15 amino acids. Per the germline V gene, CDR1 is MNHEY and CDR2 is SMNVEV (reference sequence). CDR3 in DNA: TGTGCCAGCAGTTTCGACAGGGGTAGACAAGAGACCCAGTACTTC. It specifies CASSFDRGRQETQYF.

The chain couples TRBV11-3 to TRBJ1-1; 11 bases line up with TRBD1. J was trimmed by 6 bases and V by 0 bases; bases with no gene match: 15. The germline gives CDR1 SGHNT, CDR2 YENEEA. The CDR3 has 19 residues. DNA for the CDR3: TGTGCCAGCAGCTTAGATCTAGGAGGACAGGGGGCGGCCAAAGCTGAAGCTTTCTTT. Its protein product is CASSLDLGGQGAAKAEAFF.

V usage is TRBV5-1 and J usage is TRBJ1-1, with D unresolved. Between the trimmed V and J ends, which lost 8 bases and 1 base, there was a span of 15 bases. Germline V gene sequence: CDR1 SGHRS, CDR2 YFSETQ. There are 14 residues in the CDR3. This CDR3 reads CASSPNQENTEAFF. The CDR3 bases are TGCGCCAGTTCTCCCAATCAGGAGAACACTGAAGCTTTCTTT. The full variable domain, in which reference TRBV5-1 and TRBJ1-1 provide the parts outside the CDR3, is KAGVTQTPRYLIKTRGQQVTLSCSPISGHRSVSWYQQTPGQGLQFLFEYFSETQRNKGNFPGRFSGRQFSNSRSEMNVSTLELGDSALYLCASSPNQENTEAFFGQGTRLTVV.